Following are 22 T cell receptor beta chains from one sample sequenced in a study of blood T cell repertoires in COVID-19. The method was immunoSEQ multiplex PCR; TCRdb's version includes in-frame clones alone and lacks a portion of them. Counted here are 150,000 or so clones, over 85% occurring once; the ten biggest clones make up 15% to 20%. Material for sequencing was peripheral blood. The receptors derive from a man in his 60s with active or convalescent COVID-19.

This clone was picked up one time. V and J are TRBV4-1 and TRBJ2-7; D is undetermined. Deletions cut 3 bases from V and 3 bases from J, with 18 bases between. This CDR3 is 16 amino acids long. Germline V gives CDR1 MGHRA, CDR2 YSYEKL. The CDR3 here is CASSHPEIVQDYEQYF. CDR3 nucleotide sequence: TGCGCCAGCAGCCACCCAGAAATAGTCCAGGACTACGAGCAGTACTTC.

The chain carries TRBV18 and TRBJ2-1; the match to TRBD2 covers 10 bases. This CDR3 is built from 15 residues. The germline gives CDR1 KGHSH, CDR2 LQKENI. V was clipped by 3 bases and J by 5 bases; unmatched bases: 4. The CDR3 reads CASSPLAGDDNEQFF. The CDR3 region has the DNA TGTGCCAGCTCACCTCTAGCGGGAGACGACAATGAGCAGTTCTTC.

The chain links TRBV18 to TRBJ2-4, with TRBD1 matching 9 bases. Germline assignment: CDR1 KGHSH and CDR2 LQKENI. J gave up 3 bases and V 4 bases, and 4 bases lay outside the gene matches. The CDR3 loop spans 15 amino acids. CDR3: CASSRTGQGKNIQYF. The CDR3 coding sequence is TGTGCCAGCTCACGAACGGGACAGGGCAAAAACATTCAGTACTTC.

This clone was found once. The chain is built from TRBV7-4 and TRBJ1-3, with D perhaps TRBD1 (5 bases). Germline V gene data show CDR1 as SGHVT and CDR2 as SQSDAQ. Trimming cost V 5 bases and J 3 bases, with 11 bases left between them. The CDR3 extends over 14 amino acids. The chain's CDR3 is CASSRRGGGNTIYF. The CDR3 nucleotides are TGTGCCAGCAGCAGGAGGGGAGGTGGAAACACCATATATTTT.

This clone appeared once. The rearrangement joins TRBV5-1 to TRBJ1-3; 10 positions agree with TRBD1. Germline CDR1 and CDR2: SGHRS and YFSETQ. The CDR3 runs to 16 residues. Trimming at V came to 4 bases and at J to 4 bases, leaving 8 bases not matched to a gene. CDR3: CASSPDRGRGGNTIYF. CDR3 coding DNA: TGCGCCAGCAGCCCAGACAGGGGGCGAGGCGGAAACACCATATATTTT. Full variable domain (outside the CDR3, taken from reference TRBV5-1 and TRBJ1-3): KAGVTQTPRYLIKTRGQQVTLSCSPISGHRSVSWYQQTPGQGLQFLFEYFSETQRNKGNFPGRFSGRQFSNSRSEMNVSTLELGDSALYLCASSPDRGRGGNTIYFGEGSWLTVV.

In its sample, this clone was seen once. The chain combines TRBV5-1 with TRBJ1-2; 9 bases map to TRBD1. The CDR3 consists of 14 residues. After removal of 3 bases from V and 9 bases from J, the junction contained 9 bases not matched to a gene. Germline V gives CDR1 SGHRS, CDR2 YFSETQ. The CDR3, as DNA: TGCGCCAGCAGCTGGACAGGGGACCTCTTCAGCTACACCTTC. This sequence encodes CASSWTGDLFSYTF.

The chain links TRBV11-2 to TRBJ2-6; D gene ambiguous. Trimming stripped 5 bases from V and 2 bases from J, with 7 bases between. Germline loops: CDR1 SGHAT, CDR2 FQNNGV. This CDR3 is built from 14 residues. The CDR3 DNA sequence: TGTGCCAGCAGCCCTATGGCTGGGGCCAACGTCCTGACTTTC. It translates to CASSPMAGANVLTF.

The chain employs TRBV27 and TRBJ1-2; 8 nucleotides line up with TRBD1. V gave up 3 bases and J gave up 4 bases; unmatched junction bases: 4. Germline V gene lookup returns CDR1 MNHEY and CDR2 SMNVEV (reference sequence). The CDR3 consists of 14 residues. The CDR3 reads CASSFGQGAYGYTF. The CDR3 nucleotides read TGTGCCAGCAGTTTTGGGCAGGGGGCCTATGGCTACACCTTC.

The chain combines TRBV6-5 with TRBJ1-1, with no clear D. Trimming removed 8 bases from V and 4 bases from J, with 14 bases in between. The length of the CDR3 is 13 residues. CDR1 is MNHEY and CDR2 is SVGAGI in the germline V gene. For the CDR3, the DNA is TGTGCCAGCGCCAGCTCTGGGAGCACTGAAGCTTTCTTT. As protein: CASASSGSTEAFF.

The J gene is TRBJ1-2, the V gene TRBV19; D is possibly TRBD1 (5 bases). Trimming removed 5 bases from V and 0 bases from J, with 10 bases in between. There are 14 residues in the CDR3. CDR1 and CDR2 (germline): LNHDA, SQIVND (reference sequence). In DNA form, the CDR3 reads TGTGCCAGTAGTCCCGACAGAGCTAACTATGGCTACACCTTC. Protein product: CASSPDRANYGYTF.

The DNA of the CDR3 is TGTGCCAGCAGCCAAGGGGACACAAGACCCCTCCACTTT. As protein: CASSQGDTRPLHF. This chain links TRBV3-1 (or the pseudogene TRBV3-2) with TRBJ1-6; a possible D gene is TRBD1 (6 bases). The CDR3 spans 13 residues. The V and J ends lost 1 base and 12 bases respectively, with 10 bases between them. Germline V CDR1 and CDR2: LGHDT, YNNKEL (reference sequence).

The V and J genes are TRBV29-1 and TRBJ1-4; unclear D gene. The germline gives CDR1 SQVTM, CDR2 ANQGSEA. The CDR3 has 13 residues. Trimming left V 3 bases short and J 8 bases short, with 13 bases between. The CDR3: CSVEWSEGEKLFF. In DNA form, the CDR3 reads TGCAGCGTTGAGTGGTCCGAGGGCGAAAAACTGTTTTTT. The variable domain in full, completed from reference TRBV29-1 and TRBJ1-4, reads SAVISQKPSRDICQRGTSLTIQCQVDSQVTMMFWYRQQPGQSLTLIATANQGSEATYESGFVIDKFPISRPNLTFSTLTVSNMSPEDSSIYLCSVEWSEGEKLFFGSGTQLSVL.

The chain has TRBV7-9 and TRBJ2-7, with TRBD2 matching over 12 bases. Trimming took 5 bases from V and 6 from J; bases not matched to a gene: 8. Germline CDR1 and CDR2: SEHNR and FQNEAQ (reference sequence). This CDR3 contains 15 residues. The DNA for the CDR3 is TGTGCCAGCAGCCCGACTAGCGGGAGTTCGCCCGAGCAGTACTTC. Translating it yields CASSPTSGSSPEQYF.

V is TRBV6-5 and J is TRBJ2-7, with 9 bases matching TRBD1. Germline V CDR1 and CDR2: MNHEY, SVGAGI. The J segment lost 3 bases and the V segment lost 7 bases, leaving 7 bases of the junction unmatched. This CDR3 has 14 residues. The CDR3 sequence is CASKLGGQGYEQYF. DNA of the CDR3: TGTGCCAGCAAACTAGGGGGACAGGGCTACGAGCAGTACTTC.

This rearrangement joins TRBV23-1 to TRBJ1-5; possibly TRBD1 for D (6 bases). TRBV23-1 is flagged as an ORF with uncertain function. This CDR3 comprises 15 residues. V lost 2 bases and J 6 bases, leaving 14 bases between the germline ends. CDR3 amino acids: CASSQAGAASQPQHF. The CDR3 coding sequence is TGCGCCAGCAGTCAAGCAGGGGCGGCGAGTCAGCCCCAGCATTTT.

The V call is TRBV27, the J call TRBJ2-7; maybe TRBD1 (6 bases). V lost 6 bases, J lost 3 bases, and 24 bases lay in between. The CDR3 loop spans 17 amino acids. Germline loops: CDR1 MNHEY, CDR2 SMNVEV (reference sequence). CDR3 DNA sequence: TGTGCCAGCAGACATAAGGCGGACAGCCCCGAAGTCTACGAGCAGTACTTC. This gives the protein CASRHKADSPEVYEQYF.

The chain's CDR3 is CAIRDLRINYGYTF. DNA of the CDR3: TGTGCCATCCGGGATCTGCGGATTAACTATGGCTACACCTTC. The V call is TRBV24-1, the J call TRBJ1-2; no definite D call. Germline CDR1 KGHDR, CDR2 SFDVKD. This CDR3 has 14 amino acids. Trimming cost V 11 bases and J 1 base, with 16 bases left between them.

The chain links TRBV27 to TRBJ2-3; D is perhaps TRBD1 (6 bases). V was shortened by 8 bases and J by 1 base, with 16 bases between the two germline ends. Germline CDR1 MNHEY, CDR2 SMNVEV (reference sequence). The CDR3 spans 15 residues. CDR3 coding DNA: TGTGCCAGCTTTTCGACTTGGACAGGCACAGATACGCAGTATTTT. Translating it yields CASFSTWTGTDTQYF.

This rearrangement joins TRBV7-2 to TRBJ1-5; D gene ambiguous. The V and J ends lost 3 bases and 7 bases respectively, with 16 bases between them. Per the germline V gene, CDR1 is SGHTA and CDR2 is FQGNSA. This CDR3 is 15 amino acids long. Here the CDR3 DNA reads TGTGCCAGCAGCTTCTCCCTGAAGATGAGGCAGCCCCAGCATTTT. It codes for CASSFSLKMRQPQHF.

The V call is TRBV3-1 (or the pseudogene TRBV3-2), the J call TRBJ2-5; 11 bases map to TRBD1. CDR1 and CDR2 (germline): LGHDT, YNNKEL (reference sequence). CDR3 length: 18 residues. V dropped 5 bases and J dropped 4; count of bases not matched to a gene: 15. This CDR3 is CASSSGRGTGGFLETQYF. The CDR3 bases are TGTGCCAGCAGCTCCGGGAGAGGGACAGGGGGATTTTTAGAGACCCAGTACTTC.

The rearrangement joins TRBV6-1 to TRBJ1-1, with D tentatively TRBD1 (5 bases). Trimming removed 1 base at V and 4 bases at J, with 13 bases between. The germline V gene encodes CDR1 MNHNS and CDR2 SASEGT. This CDR3 is built from 15 residues. CDR3 sequence: CASSEVWGKGTEAFF. As DNA, the CDR3 is TGTGCCAGCAGTGAAGTGTGGGGCAAGGGCACTGAAGCTTTCTTT.

The CDR3 DNA is TGTGCCACTTTCCAGGGGGCTCATGGCTACACCTTC. Translation gives CATFQGAHGYTF. The chain is built from TRBV27 and TRBJ1-2; 8 bases are a match to TRBD1. The V gene's germline CDR1 is MNHEY and CDR2 SMNVEV (reference sequence). Unmatched junction bases numbered 7, after V lost 10 bases and J lost 6 bases. This CDR3 contains 12 residues.